The 2 T cell receptor beta chains given below trace back to one sample, sequenced in a study of cytomegalovirus exposure and HLA in healthy donors. Sequenced by immunoSEQ multiplex PCR; TCRdb stores in-frame clones only, minus some. The table shows around 260,000 clones, with about 90% occurring only once. Material for sequencing was PBMCs. The receptor source for this set is a woman aged 25 to 39 in good health and CMV-seronegative.

The chain joins TRBV4-3 to TRBJ2-7, with D uncertain. V was clipped by 1 base and J by 2 bases, with 6 bases between them. The CDR3 spans 13 residues. Looked up from germline, CDR1 is LGHNA and CDR2 is YSLEER. CDR3 amino acids: CASSQGRTYEQYF. The CDR3 bases are TGCGCCAGCAGCCAAGGTCGAACCTACGAGCAGTACTTC.

V gene TRBV6-5 combines with J gene TRBJ2-7, with D perhaps TRBD2 (5 bases). The germline V gene has CDR1 MNHEY and CDR2 SVGAGI. Trimming shortened V by 5 bases and J by 3 bases, and 11 bases separated the two germline ends. The CDR3 is 13 residues long. In DNA form, the CDR3 reads TGTGCCAGCAGTCCCCGGGGTCTCTACGAGCAGTACTTC. Translating it yields CASSPRGLYEQYF.